This T cell receptor (beta chain) came from a study of blood T cell repertoires in COVID-19. Study overall: Samples came from the United States, Italy and Spain, spanning acute and convalescent COVID-19. Sample material is recorded as cDNA or gDNA derived from T cells, B-cell-depleted T cells, or PBMCs.

Using immunoSEQ multiplex PCR, the repertoire was profiled, and TCRdb retains in-frame clones only, with some absent. The sample carries over 250,000 clones, more than 80% recorded once. CDR3 length: 12 residues. The V end was cut by 5 bases, the J end by 5 bases, with 7 bases between. CDR1 and CDR2 from the germline V gene are LGHDT and YNNKEL (reference sequence). Seattle patient enrollment occurred during active infection, with longitudinal follow-up thereafter. This receptor was taken from a woman between 50 and 59 years old with COVID-19, enrolled during active disease. The rearrangement links TRBV3-1 (or the pseudogene TRBV3-2) to TRBJ2-1; D unclear. The sample taken for sequencing was peripheral blood. This chain's CDR3 is CASSVYDNEQFF. Here the CDR3 DNA reads TGTGCCAGCAGCGTCTACGACAATGAGCAGTTCTTC.